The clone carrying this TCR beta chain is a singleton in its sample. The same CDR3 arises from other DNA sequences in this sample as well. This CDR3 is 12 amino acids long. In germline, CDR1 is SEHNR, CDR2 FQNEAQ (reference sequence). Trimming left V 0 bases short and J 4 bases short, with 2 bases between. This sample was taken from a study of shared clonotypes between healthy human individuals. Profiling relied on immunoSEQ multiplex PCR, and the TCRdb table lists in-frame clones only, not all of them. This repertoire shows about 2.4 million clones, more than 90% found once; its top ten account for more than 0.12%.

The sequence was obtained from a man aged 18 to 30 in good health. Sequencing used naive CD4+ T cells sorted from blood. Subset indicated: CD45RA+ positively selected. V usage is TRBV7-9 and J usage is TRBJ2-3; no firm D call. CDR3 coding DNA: TGTGCCAGCAGCTTAGCCGCAGATACGCAGTATTTT. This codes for CASSLAADTQYF.